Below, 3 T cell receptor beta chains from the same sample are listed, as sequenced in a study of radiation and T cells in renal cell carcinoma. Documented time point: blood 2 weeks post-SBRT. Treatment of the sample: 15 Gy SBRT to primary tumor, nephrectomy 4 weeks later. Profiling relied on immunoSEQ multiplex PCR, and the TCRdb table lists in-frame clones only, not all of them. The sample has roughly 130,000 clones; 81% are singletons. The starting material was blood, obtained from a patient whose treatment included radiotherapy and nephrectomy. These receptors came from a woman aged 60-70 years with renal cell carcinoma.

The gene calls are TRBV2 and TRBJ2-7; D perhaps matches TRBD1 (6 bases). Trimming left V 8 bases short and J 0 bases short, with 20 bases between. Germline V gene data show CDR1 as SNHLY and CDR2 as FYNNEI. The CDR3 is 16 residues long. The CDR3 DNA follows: TGTGCCAGCCATGCGCTGCAGGGGATGAGCTCCTACGAGCAGTACTTC. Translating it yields CASHALQGMSSYEQYF. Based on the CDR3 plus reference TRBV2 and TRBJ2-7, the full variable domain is EPEVTQTPSHQVTQMGQEVILRCVPISNHLYFYWYRQILGQKVEFLVSFYNNEISEKSEIFDDQFSVERPDGSNFTLKIRSTKLEDSAMYFCASHALQGMSSYEQYFGPGTRLTVT.

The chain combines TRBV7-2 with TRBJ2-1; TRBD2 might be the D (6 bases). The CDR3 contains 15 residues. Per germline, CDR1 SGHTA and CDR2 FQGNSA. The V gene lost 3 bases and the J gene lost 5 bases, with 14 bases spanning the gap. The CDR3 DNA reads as TGTGCCAGCAGCTTCACGGGGACTTCGCACAATGAGCAGTTCTTC. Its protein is CASSFTGTSHNEQFF.

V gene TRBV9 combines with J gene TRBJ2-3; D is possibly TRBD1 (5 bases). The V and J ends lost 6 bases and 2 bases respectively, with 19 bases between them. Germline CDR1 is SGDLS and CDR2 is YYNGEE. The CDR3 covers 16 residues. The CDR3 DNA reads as TGTGCCAGCACTCCGCGTTCCGACAGATACACAGATACGCAGTATTTT. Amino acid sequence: CASTPRSDRYTDTQYF.